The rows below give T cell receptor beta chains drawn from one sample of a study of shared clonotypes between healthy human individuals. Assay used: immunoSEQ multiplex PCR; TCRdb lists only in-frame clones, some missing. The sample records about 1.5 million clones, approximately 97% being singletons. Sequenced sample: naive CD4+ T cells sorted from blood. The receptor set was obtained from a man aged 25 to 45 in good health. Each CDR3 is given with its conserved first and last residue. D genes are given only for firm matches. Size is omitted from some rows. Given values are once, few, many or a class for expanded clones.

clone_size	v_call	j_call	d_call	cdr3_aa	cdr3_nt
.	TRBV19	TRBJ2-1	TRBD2	CASSRDYTYNEQFF	TGTGCCAGTTCCCGGGACTACACCTACAATGAGCAGTTCTTC
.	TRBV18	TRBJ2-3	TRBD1	CASSPGTGTDTQYF	TGTGCCAGCTCCCCCGGGACAGGGACAGATACGCAGTATTTT
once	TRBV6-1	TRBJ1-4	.	CASSEDEKLFF	TGTGCCAGCAGTGAGGATGAAAAACTGTTTTTT
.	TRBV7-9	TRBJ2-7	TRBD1	CASSPATGSYEQYF	TGTGCCAGCAGTCCCGCGACAGGGTCCTACGAGCAGTACTTC
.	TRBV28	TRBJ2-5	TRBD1	CASSGQGGKTQYF	TGTGCCAGCAGCGGACAGGGGGGCAAGACCCAGTACTTC
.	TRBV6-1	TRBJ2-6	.	CASSQSSGANVLTF	TGTGCCAGCAGTCAGTCCTCTGGGGCCAACGTCCTGACTTTC
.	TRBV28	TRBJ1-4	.	CASSFAGAATNEKLFF	TGTGCCAGCAGTTTCGCTGGGGCTGCAACTAATGAAAAACTGTTTTTT
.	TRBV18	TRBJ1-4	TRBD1	CASSPGTGEEKLFF	TGTGCCAGCTCACCAGGGACAGGGGAGGAAAAACTGTTTTTT
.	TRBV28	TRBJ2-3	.	CASTARMVLESSLDTQYF	TGTGCCAGCACAGCAAGGATGGTGCTTGAATCGTCGTTAGATACGCAGTATTTT
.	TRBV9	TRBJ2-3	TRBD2	CASSVRLAGGDTQYF	TGTGCCAGCAGCGTAAGACTAGCGGGAGGAGATACGCAGTATTTT
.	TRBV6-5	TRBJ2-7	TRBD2	CASSKTTSQQYF	TGTGCCAGCAGTAAAACGACTAGCCAGCAGTACTTC
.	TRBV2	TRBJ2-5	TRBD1	CASSGQGTQETQYF	TGTGCCAGCAGTGGACAGGGGACTCAAGAGACCCAGTACTTC
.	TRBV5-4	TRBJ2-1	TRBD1	CASSQQGGQGPYNEQFF	TGTGCCAGCAGCCAACAGGGGGGACAGGGGCCTTACAATGAGCAGTTCTTC
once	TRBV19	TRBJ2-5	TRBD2	CASSLFGTSAETQYF	TGTGCCAGTAGTTTATTTGGGACTAGCGCGGAGACCCAGTACTTC
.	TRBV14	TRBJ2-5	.	CASSQETQYF	TGTGCCAGCAGCCAAGAGACCCAGTACTTC
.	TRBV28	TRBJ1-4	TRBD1	CASSLTGTGNEKLFF	TGTGCCAGCAGTTTGACCGGGACAGGGAATGAAAAACTGTTTTTT
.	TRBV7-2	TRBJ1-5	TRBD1	CASSLATGTNQPQHF	TGTGCCAGCAGCTTAGCGACAGGGACTAATCAGCCCCAGCATTTT
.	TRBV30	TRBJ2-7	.	CAWSVGQQYF	TGTGCCTGGAGTGTAGGGCAGCAGTACTTC
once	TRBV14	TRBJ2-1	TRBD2	CASSLGLAAFYNEQFF	TGTGCCAGCAGCCTAGGACTAGCGGCCTTTTACAATGAGCAGTTCTTC
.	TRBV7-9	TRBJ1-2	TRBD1	CASSPPWTGGNYGYTF	TGTGCCAGCAGCCCACCTTGGACAGGGGGCAACTATGGCTACACCTTC
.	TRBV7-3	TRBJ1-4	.	CASSHLATTNEKLFF	TGTGCCAGCAGCCACTTGGCAACAACTAATGAAAAACTGTTTTTT
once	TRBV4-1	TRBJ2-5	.	CASSQDRGRETQYF	TGCGCCAGCAGCCAAGATAGAGGGAGGGAGACCCAGTACTTC
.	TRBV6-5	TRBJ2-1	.	CASSTRGEQFF	TGTGCCAGCAGTACCAGGGGTGAGCAGTTCTTC
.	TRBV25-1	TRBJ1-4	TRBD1	CASSAGTGDLPEKLFF	TGTGCCAGCAGCGCCGGGACAGGTGACCTCCCTGAAAAACTGTTTTTT
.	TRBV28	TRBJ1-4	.	CASSLGLPGEKLFF	TGTGCCAGCAGTTTAGGACTGCCGGGCGAAAAACTGTTTTTT
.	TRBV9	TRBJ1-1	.	CASSVEGGTEAFF	TGTGCCAGCAGCGTAGAAGGGGGGACTGAAGCTTTCTTT
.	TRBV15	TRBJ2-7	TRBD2	CATSRDRGGSGTEYF	TGTGCCACCAGCAGAGATCGAGGAGGTAGCGGGACGGAGTACTTC
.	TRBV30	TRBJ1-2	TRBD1	CAWRSPGTGEGYTF	TGTGCCTGGAGGTCCCCCGGGACAGGGGAAGGCTACACCTTC
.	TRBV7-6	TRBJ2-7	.	CASSLQASRVGEQYF	TGTGCCAGCAGCTTACAGGCCAGCAGAGTTGGCGAGCAGTACTTC
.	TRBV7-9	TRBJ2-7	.	CASSLTEYEQYF	TGTGCCAGCAGCTTGACCGAATACGAGCAGTACTTC
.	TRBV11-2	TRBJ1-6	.	CASSLGIQGPTGGNSPLHF	TGTGCCAGCAGCTTAGGAATCCAGGGCCCCACCGGCGGTAATTCACCCCTCCACTTT
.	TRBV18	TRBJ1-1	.	CASSPLDTEAFF	TGTGCCAGCTCACCTCTCGACACTGAAGCTTTCTTT
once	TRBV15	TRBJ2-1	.	CATSRDGAGYLGDEQFF	TGTGCCACCAGCAGAGATGGGGCGGGTTACCTTGGGGATGAGCAGTTCTTC
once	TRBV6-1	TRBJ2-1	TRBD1	CASRDSGGPDYRFF	TGTGCCAGCAGAGACTCAGGGGGCCCCGATTATCGGTTCTTC
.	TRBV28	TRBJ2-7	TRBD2	CASSFRAGAQYF	TGTGCCAGCAGTTTCCGAGCGGGGGCGCAGTACTTC
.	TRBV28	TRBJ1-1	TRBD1	CASSLGTGRYTEAFF	TGTGCCAGCAGTTTAGGGACAGGGAGGTACACTGAAGCTTTCTTT
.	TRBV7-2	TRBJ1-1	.	CASSPYRDTEAFF	TGTGCCAGCAGCCCCTACAGGGACACTGAAGCTTTCTTT
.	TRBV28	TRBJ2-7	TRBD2	CASRTSGKYGGQYF	TGTGCCAGCAGGACTAGCGGGAAATACGGCGGGCAGTACTTC
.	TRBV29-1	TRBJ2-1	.	CSVTRSEQFF	TGCAGCGTCACGAGGAGTGAGCAGTTCTTC
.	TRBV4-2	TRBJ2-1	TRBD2	CASSQDGTAGGGNEQFF	TGTGCCAGCAGCCAAGACGGCACAGCGGGAGGGGGGAATGAGCAGTTCTTC
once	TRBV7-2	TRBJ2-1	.	CASSPGGSYNEQFF	TGTGCCAGCAGCCCCGGCGGCTCCTACAATGAGCAGTTCTTC
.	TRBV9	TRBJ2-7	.	CASSVDSTATYEQYF	TGTGCCAGCAGCGTAGATTCGACTGCAACCTACGAGCAGTACTTC
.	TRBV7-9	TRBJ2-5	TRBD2	CASSLGTGLAGGETQYF	TGTGCCAGCAGCTTAGGCACAGGACTAGCGGGGGGAGAGACCCAGTACTTC
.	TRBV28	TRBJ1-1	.	CASSFQNEAFF	TGTGCCAGCAGTTTTCAGAATGAAGCTTTCTTT
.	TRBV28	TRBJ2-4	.	CASKPGSKNIQYF	TGTGCCAGCAAACCGGGATCCAAAAACATTCAGTACTTC
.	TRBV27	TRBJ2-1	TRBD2	CASTPRNRPGLAEWKADNEQFF	TGTGCCAGCACACCCCGGAATAGGCCGGGACTAGCCGAATGGAAAGCAGACAATGAGCAGTTCTTC
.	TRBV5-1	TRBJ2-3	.	CASSLRQGTDTQYF	TGCGCCAGCAGCTTGAGGCAGGGCACAGATACGCAGTATTTT
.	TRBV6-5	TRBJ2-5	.	CASSTHQTQYF	TGTGCCAGCAGCACCCATCAGACCCAGTACTTC
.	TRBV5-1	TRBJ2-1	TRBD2	CASSPGLAGGPSSYNEQFF	TGCGCCAGCAGCCCCGGACTAGCGGGAGGGCCGAGCTCCTACAATGAGCAGTTCTTC
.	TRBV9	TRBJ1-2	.	CASSATGNEAYGYTF	TGTGCCAGCAGCGCGACAGGAAACGAAGCATATGGCTACACCTTC
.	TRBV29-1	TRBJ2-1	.	CSARKLTGAYNEQFF	TGCAGCGCCCGAAAATTAACGGGGGCCTACAATGAGCAGTTCTTC
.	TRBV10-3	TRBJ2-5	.	CATGQREAQYF	TGTGCCACGGGCCAGAGAGAGGCCCAGTACTTC
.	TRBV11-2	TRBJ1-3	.	CASSLDLGRNTIYF	TGTGCCAGCAGCTTAGATCTTGGGAGGAACACCATATATTTT
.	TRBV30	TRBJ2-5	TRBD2	CAWSTVGGETQYF	TGTGCCTGGAGTACGGTCGGGGGGGAGACCCAGTACTTC
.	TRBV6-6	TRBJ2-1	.	CASSPTTAYNEQFF	TGTGCCAGCAGTCCTACGACAGCCTACAATGAGCAGTTCTTC